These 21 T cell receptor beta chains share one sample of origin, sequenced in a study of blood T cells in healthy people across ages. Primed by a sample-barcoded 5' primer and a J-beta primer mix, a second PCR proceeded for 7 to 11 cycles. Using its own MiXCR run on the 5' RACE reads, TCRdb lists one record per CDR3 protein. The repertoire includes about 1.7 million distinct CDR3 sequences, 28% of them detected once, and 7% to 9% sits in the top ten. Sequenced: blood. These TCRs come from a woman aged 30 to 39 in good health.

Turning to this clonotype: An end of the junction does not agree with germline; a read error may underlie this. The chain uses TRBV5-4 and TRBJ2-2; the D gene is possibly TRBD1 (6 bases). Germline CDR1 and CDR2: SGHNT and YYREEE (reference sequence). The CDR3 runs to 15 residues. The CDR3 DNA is TGTGCCGGCAGCTTGATGGGGGCCGGCACCGGGGAGCTGTTTTTT. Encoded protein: CAGSLMGAGTGELFF.

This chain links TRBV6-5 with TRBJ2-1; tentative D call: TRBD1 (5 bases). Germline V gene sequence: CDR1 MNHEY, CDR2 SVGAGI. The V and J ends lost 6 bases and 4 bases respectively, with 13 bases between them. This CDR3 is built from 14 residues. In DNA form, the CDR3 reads TGTGCCAGCAGAGACAGTTCACCTTACAATGAGCAGTTCTTC. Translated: CASRDSSPYNEQFF.

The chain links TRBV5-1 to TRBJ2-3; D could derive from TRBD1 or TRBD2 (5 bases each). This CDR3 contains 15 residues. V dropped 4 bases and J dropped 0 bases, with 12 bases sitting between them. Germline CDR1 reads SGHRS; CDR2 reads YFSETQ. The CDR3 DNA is TGCGCCAGCAGCCCCGGGGCCCTGAGCACAGATACGCAGTATTTT. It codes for CASSPGALSTDTQYF.

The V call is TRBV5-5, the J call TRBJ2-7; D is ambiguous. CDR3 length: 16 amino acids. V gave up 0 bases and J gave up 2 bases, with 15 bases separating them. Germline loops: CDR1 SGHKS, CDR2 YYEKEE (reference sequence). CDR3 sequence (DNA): TGTGCCAGCAGCTTGGTATCTGAACCCCACCCCTACGAGCAGTACTTC. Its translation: CASSLVSEPHPYEQYF.

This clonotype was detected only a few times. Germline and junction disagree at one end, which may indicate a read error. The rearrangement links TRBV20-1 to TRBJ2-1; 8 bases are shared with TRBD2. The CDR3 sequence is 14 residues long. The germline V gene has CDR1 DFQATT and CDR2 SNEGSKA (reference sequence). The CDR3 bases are TGCAGTGTTAGAAGGACTAGCCAACACAATGAGCAGTTCTTC. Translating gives CSVRRTSQHNEQFF.

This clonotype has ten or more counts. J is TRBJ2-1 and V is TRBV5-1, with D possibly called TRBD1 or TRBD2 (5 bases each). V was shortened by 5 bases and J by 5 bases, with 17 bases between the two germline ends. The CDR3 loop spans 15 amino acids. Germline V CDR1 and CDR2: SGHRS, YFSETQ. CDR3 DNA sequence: TGCGCCAGCAGTTCGACCGGGACCCAGCACAATGAGCAGTTCTTC. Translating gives CASSSTGTQHNEQFF. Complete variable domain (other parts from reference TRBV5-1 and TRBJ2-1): KAGVTQTPRYLIKTRGQQVTLSCSPISGHRSVSWYQQTPGQGLQFLFEYFSETQRNKGNFPGRFSGRQFSNSRSEMNVSTLELGDSALYLCASSSTGTQHNEQFFGPGTRLTVL.

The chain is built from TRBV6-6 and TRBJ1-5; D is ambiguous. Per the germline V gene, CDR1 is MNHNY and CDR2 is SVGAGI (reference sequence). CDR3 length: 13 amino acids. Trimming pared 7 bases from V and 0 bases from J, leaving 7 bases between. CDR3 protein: CASNQISNQPQHF. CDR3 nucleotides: TGTGCCAGCAACCAGATTAGCAATCAGCCCCAGCATTTT.

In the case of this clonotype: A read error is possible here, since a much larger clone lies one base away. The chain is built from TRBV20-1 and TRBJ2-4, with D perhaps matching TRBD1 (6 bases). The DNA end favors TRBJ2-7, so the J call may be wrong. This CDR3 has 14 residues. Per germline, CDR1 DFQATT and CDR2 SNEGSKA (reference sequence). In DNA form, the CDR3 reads TGCAGTGCCCTCGGACAGCCCCCACTTTACGAGCAGTACTTC. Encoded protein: CSALGQPPLYEQYF.

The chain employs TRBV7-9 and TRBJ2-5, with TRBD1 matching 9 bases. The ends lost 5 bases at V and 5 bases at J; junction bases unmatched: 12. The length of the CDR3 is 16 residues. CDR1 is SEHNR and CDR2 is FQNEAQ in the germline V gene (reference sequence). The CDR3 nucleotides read TGTGCCAGCAGCCTCGGACAGGGGTGGTTCGGTGAGACCCAGTACTTC. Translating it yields CASSLGQGWFGETQYF.

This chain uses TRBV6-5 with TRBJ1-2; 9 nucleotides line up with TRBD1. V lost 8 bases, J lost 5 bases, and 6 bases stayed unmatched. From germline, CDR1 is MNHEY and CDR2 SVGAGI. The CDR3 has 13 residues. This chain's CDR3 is CASGTGQGYGYTF. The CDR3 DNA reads TGTGCCAGCGGTACCGGACAGGGGTATGGCTACACCTTC.

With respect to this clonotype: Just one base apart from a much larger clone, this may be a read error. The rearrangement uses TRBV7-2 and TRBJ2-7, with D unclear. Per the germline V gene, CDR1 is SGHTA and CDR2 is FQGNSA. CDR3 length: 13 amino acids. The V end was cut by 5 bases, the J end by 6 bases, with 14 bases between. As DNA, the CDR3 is TGTGCCAGCAGCCCCCCGAGAGTCGGCGAGCAGTACTTC. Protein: CASSPPRVGEQYF.

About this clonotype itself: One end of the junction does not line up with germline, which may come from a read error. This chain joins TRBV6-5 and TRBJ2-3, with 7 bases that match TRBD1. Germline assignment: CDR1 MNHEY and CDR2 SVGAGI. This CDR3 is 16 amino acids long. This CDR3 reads CASSRDIGTDTDTRYF. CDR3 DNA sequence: TGTGCCAGCAGTCGCGATATCGGGACAGACACAGATACGCGGTATTTT.

The CDR3, as DNA: TGTGCCAGCAGCTTAAGCCCTAGCGGGGGGTGGTGGAATGAGCAGTTCTTC. It yields the protein CASSLSPSGGWWNEQFF. V gene TRBV7-3 combines with J gene TRBJ2-1; 11 bases map to TRBD2. J lost 7 bases, V lost 1 base, and 9 bases had no gene match. This CDR3 is 17 amino acids long. The germline gives CDR1 SGHTA, CDR2 FQGTGA.

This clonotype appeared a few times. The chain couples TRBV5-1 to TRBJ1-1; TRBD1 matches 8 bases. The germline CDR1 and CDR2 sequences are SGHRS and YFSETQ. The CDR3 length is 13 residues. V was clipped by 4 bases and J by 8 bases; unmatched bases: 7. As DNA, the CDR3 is TGCGCCAGCAGCGTGGACAGGGATGACGAAGCTTTCTTT. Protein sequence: CASSVDRDDEAFF.

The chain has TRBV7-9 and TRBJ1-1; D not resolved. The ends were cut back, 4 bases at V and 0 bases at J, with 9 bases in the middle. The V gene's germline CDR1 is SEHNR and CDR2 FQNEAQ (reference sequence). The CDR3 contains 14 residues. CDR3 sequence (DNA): TGTGCCAGCAGCTCCAGTTGGGTGAACACTGAAGCTTTCTTT. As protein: CASSSSWVNTEAFF.

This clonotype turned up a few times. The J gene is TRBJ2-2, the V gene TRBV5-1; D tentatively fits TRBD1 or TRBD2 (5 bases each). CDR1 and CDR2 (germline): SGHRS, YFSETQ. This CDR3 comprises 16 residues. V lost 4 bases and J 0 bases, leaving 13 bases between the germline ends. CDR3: CASSPDGDANTGELFF. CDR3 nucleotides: TGCGCCAGCAGCCCCGACGGGGACGCGAACACCGGGGAGCTGTTTTTT.

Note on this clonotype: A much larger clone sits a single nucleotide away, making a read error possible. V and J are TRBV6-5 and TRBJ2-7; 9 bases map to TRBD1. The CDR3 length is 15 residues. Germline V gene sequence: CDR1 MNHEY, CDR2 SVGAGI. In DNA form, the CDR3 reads TGTACCAGCAGTTACCCGGACAGGGGTGTGTACGAGCAGTACTTC. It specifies CTSSYPDRGVYEQYF.

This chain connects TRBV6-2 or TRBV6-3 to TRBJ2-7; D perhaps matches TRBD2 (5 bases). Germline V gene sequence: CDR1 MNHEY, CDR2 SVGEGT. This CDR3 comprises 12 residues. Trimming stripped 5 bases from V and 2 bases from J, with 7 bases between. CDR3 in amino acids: CASSRLTYEQYF. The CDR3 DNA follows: TGTGCCAGCAGTAGACTAACCTACGAGCAGTACTTC.

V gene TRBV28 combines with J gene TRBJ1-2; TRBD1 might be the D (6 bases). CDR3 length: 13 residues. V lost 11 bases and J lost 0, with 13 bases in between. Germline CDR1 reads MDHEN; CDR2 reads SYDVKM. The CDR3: CAVHDRPNYGYTF. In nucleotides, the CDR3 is TGTGCCGTACACGACAGGCCTAACTATGGCTACACCTTC.

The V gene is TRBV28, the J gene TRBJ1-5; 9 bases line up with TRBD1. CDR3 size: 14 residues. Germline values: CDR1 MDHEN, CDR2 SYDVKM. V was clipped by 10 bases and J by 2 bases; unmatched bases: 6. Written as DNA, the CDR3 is TGTGCCACCCGTCGGACAGGGGGCAATCAGCCCCAGCATTTT. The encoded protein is CATRRTGGNQPQHF.

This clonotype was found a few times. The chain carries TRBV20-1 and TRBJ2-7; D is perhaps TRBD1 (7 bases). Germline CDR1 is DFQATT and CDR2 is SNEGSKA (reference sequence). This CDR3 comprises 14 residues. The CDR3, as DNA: TGCGGCTGTGGTGGCGGGACAGATCCTTGGGAGCAGTACTTC. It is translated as CGCGGGTDPWEQYF.